The rows below give T cell receptor beta chains drawn from one sample of a study of blood T cell repertoires in COVID-19. The data were produced by immunoSEQ multiplex PCR, yet TCRdb's version contains in-frame clones alone and is incomplete. This sample has roughly 53,000 clones; around four fifths occur once, and the top ten carry 11% to 15%. The sample consisted of peripheral blood. All receptors come from a human donor in a cohort sampled during active COVID-19. Each CDR3 is given with its conserved first and last residue. D genes are given only for firm matches. Expanded clones get a size class; other rows say once, few or many, or leave the size out.

v_call: TRBV3-1/TRBV3-2; clone_size: -; j_call: TRBJ2-1; d_call: TRBD1; cdr3_aa: CASSRFGRGYGDEQFF; cdr3_nt: TGTGCCAGCAGTCGGTTTGGCAGGGGGTACGGGGATGAGCAGTTCTTC
v_call: TRBV24-1; clone_size: -; j_call: TRBJ2-1; d_call: TRBD2; cdr3_aa: CATSDPSSGPYNEQFF; cdr3_nt: TGTGCCACCAGTGACCCCTCTAGCGGCCCCTACAATGAGCAGTTCTTC
v_call: TRBV28; clone_size: -; j_call: TRBJ2-7; d_call: TRBD2; cdr3_aa: CASSTTSGTYEQYF; cdr3_nt: TGTGCCAGCAGTACTACTAGCGGAACCTACGAGCAGTACTTC
v_call: TRBV2; clone_size: -; j_call: TRBJ1-4; d_call: TRBD1; cdr3_aa: CASSEFPSRGPYEKLFF; cdr3_nt: TGTGCCAGCAGTGAATTCCCCTCCAGGGGGCCATATGAAAAACTGTTTTTT
v_call: TRBV29-1; clone_size: -; j_call: TRBJ2-5; d_call: -; cdr3_aa: CSGGGVRLETQYF; cdr3_nt: TGCAGCGGCGGAGGGGTGAGGTTGGAGACCCAGTACTTC
v_call: TRBV5-1; clone_size: -; j_call: TRBJ2-7; d_call: TRBD1; cdr3_aa: CASSLGGTGIRDEQYF; cdr3_nt: TGCGCCAGCAGCTTGGGAGGGACAGGGATTCGGGACGAGCAGTACTTC
v_call: TRBV2; clone_size: few; j_call: TRBJ1-2; d_call: -; cdr3_aa: CASSEALGARGYTF; cdr3_nt: TGTGCCAGCAGTGAAGCGCTAGGGGCTAGAGGCTACACCTTC
v_call: TRBV28; clone_size: -; j_call: TRBJ2-3; d_call: -; cdr3_aa: CASSSWGVPTTDTQYF; cdr3_nt: TGTGCCAGCAGTTCCTGGGGGGTTCCCACCACAGATACGCAGTATTTT
v_call: TRBV2; clone_size: -; j_call: TRBJ2-1; d_call: TRBD2; cdr3_aa: CASSGFRGGESSYNEQFF; cdr3_nt: TGTGCCAGCAGTGGGTTCCGGGGGGGCGAAAGCTCCTACAATGAGCAGTTCTTC
v_call: TRBV28; clone_size: -; j_call: TRBJ1-1; d_call: -; cdr3_aa: CASSFQKNTEAFF; cdr3_nt: TGTGCCAGCAGTTTTCAAAAAAACACTGAAGCTTTCTTT
v_call: TRBV5-1; clone_size: -; j_call: TRBJ1-3; d_call: -; cdr3_aa: CASSLSGTSGNTIYF; cdr3_nt: TGCGCCAGCAGCTTGAGCGGGACCTCAGGAAACACCATATATTTT
v_call: TRBV6-5; clone_size: -; j_call: TRBJ2-7; d_call: TRBD1; cdr3_aa: CATAGTGYEQYF; cdr3_nt: TGTGCCACCGCCGGGACAGGGTACGAGCAGTACTTC
v_call: TRBV28; clone_size: -; j_call: TRBJ1-3; d_call: TRBD1; cdr3_aa: CASINRGNGNTIYF; cdr3_nt: TGTGCCAGCATCAACAGGGGAAACGGAAACACCATATATTTT
v_call: TRBV6-2/TRBV6-3; clone_size: -; j_call: TRBJ2-7; d_call: TRBD1; cdr3_aa: CASSLTTGGPTYEQYF; cdr3_nt: TGTGCCAGCAGTCTTACGACAGGGGGGCCGACCTACGAGCAGTACTTC
v_call: TRBV13; clone_size: -; j_call: TRBJ2-7; d_call: TRBD2; cdr3_aa: CASSLGLAAGDEQYF; cdr3_nt: TGTGCCAGCAGCTTAGGCCTCGCAGCGGGAGACGAGCAGTACTTC
v_call: TRBV28; clone_size: -; j_call: TRBJ2-5; d_call: TRBD1; cdr3_aa: CASSLTGGEGRKTQYF; cdr3_nt: TGTGCCAGCAGTCTGACAGGGGGTGAGGGGAGGAAGACCCAGTACTTC
v_call: TRBV27; clone_size: -; j_call: TRBJ1-5; d_call: -; cdr3_aa: CASSPGAGDQHF; cdr3_nt: TGTGCCAGCAGCCCCGGGGCAGGGGACCAGCATTTT
v_call: TRBV7-3; clone_size: -; j_call: TRBJ2-5; d_call: TRBD2; cdr3_aa: CASRPSGTSGGETQYF; cdr3_nt: TGTGCCAGCAGACCATCCGGGACTAGCGGCGGAGAGACCCAGTACTTC
v_call: TRBV7-2; clone_size: -; j_call: TRBJ1-3; d_call: -; cdr3_aa: CASSFTFSFSGNTIYF; cdr3_nt: TGTGCCAGCAGCTTCACATTCAGTTTCTCTGGAAACACCATATATTTT
v_call: TRBV9; clone_size: -; j_call: TRBJ2-7; d_call: -; cdr3_aa: CASSRGTEVYEQYF; cdr3_nt: TGTGCCAGCAGCCGCGGGACAGAAGTCTACGAGCAGTACTTC
v_call: TRBV15; clone_size: -; j_call: TRBJ2-1; d_call: TRBD1; cdr3_aa: CATSRDLGQHNEQFF; cdr3_nt: TGTGCCACCAGCAGAGATCTGGGACAGCACAATGAGCAGTTCTTC
v_call: TRBV20-1; clone_size: -; j_call: TRBJ2-5; d_call: -; cdr3_aa: CSASWGGGETQYF; cdr3_nt: TGCAGTGCTAGTTGGGGAGGGGGGGAGACCCAGTACTTC
v_call: TRBV28; clone_size: -; j_call: TRBJ2-1; d_call: TRBD1; cdr3_aa: CASRDRTGWGNEQFF; cdr3_nt: TGTGCCAGCAGAGATAGGACAGGGTGGGGCAATGAGCAGTTCTTC
v_call: TRBV2; clone_size: few; j_call: TRBJ1-1; d_call: -; cdr3_aa: CASSVVETYTEAFF; cdr3_nt: TGTGCCAGCAGTGTCGTGGAGACTTACACTGAAGCTTTCTTT
v_call: TRBV19; clone_size: -; j_call: TRBJ1-5; d_call: TRBD1; cdr3_aa: CASSILGTGTQPQHF; cdr3_nt: TGTGCCAGTAGTATACTAGGGACAGGGACTCAGCCCCAGCATTTT
v_call: TRBV30; clone_size: -; j_call: TRBJ2-1; d_call: -; cdr3_aa: CAWRRRDLYNEQFF; cdr3_nt: TGTGCCTGGAGAAGGCGGGACCTCTACAATGAGCAGTTCTTC